This T cell receptor (beta chain) was sequenced during a study of spatial heterogeneity in lung cancer. Time point meaning: sample taken at primary tumor resection. Points from the study as a whole: In tumors, expanded intratumoral alpha and beta TCR counts tracked mutation counts.

In this sample, this clonotype turned up many times. Antigen unknown. This beta chain is an unintended read in a library built for alpha chains; its size means little. The CDR3 is 13 amino acids. Germline CDR1 and CDR2: KGHSH and LQKENI. Trimming pared 3 bases from V and 6 bases from J, leaving 12 bases between. Every TCR cDNA molecule bore a unique molecular identifier. TCRdb independently ran MiXCR on the 5' RACE reads; one entry per CDR3 protein. This table holds 17,000 or so distinct CDR3 sequences, around 6.2% found once. The source material was lung tumor tissue, sampled at surgery. The chain couples TRBV18 to TRBJ2-7; D not resolved. The TCR sequence derives from a male donor with early-stage non-small cell lung cancer. The CDR3 here is CASSPARLSEQYF. CDR3 bases: TGTGCCAGCTCACCGGCACGCCTAAGCGAGCAGTACTTC.